This is a list of T cell receptor beta chains from one sample in a study of OX40 agonist ivuxolimab in advanced cancers. Repertoires were generated with immunoSEQ multiplex PCR, while TCRdb's copy carries only in-frame clones and drops some. There are more than 80,000 clones in the sample; 65% to 90% occur only once, and roughly 2.1% lies in the top ten. Sequenced here: CD4+ or CD8+ T cells sorted from blood, sampled in a trial of the OX40 agonist ivuxolimab. Receptors originate from an adult with an advanced solid tumor such as melanoma, head and neck, liver or kidney cancer. Each CDR3 is given without its conserved first and last residue.

j_gene: TRBJ2-7; v_gene: TRBV27; CDR3aa: ASSSGQSYEQY
j_gene: TRBJ2-7; v_gene: TRBV11-1; CDR3aa: ASSQKAGVTYEQY
j_gene: TRBJ2-2; v_gene: TRBV19; CDR3aa: ASSFRANTGELF
j_gene: TRBJ1-4; v_gene: TRBV30; CDR3aa: AWSTQGAGEKLF
j_gene: TRBJ2-1; v_gene: TRBV27; CDR3aa: ASSVLAHSSYNEQF
j_gene: TRBJ2-2; v_gene: TRBV7-3; CDR3aa: ASSLVPGELF
j_gene: TRBJ2-7; v_gene: TRBV4-1; CDR3aa: ASSRQGVRDEQY
j_gene: TRBJ2-7; v_gene: TRBV21-1; CDR3aa: ASSKSGRDTEYYEQY
j_gene: TRBJ2-1; v_gene: TRBV11-3; CDR3aa: ASSLGTSGDNEQF
j_gene: TRBJ1-2; v_gene: TRBV7-3; CDR3aa: ASSLNGYGYT
j_gene: TRBJ1-5; v_gene: TRBV6-1; CDR3aa: ASSEFEGNQPQH
j_gene: TRBJ1-2; v_gene: TRBV28; CDR3aa: ASSQTDYGYT
j_gene: TRBJ2-1; v_gene: TRBV2; CDR3aa: ASSSTSGRGNEQF
j_gene: TRBJ2-1; v_gene: TRBV29-1; CDR3aa: SVEYDVAGGNEQF
j_gene: TRBJ2-7; v_gene: TRBV6-1; CDR3aa: ASSVAGYEQY
j_gene: TRBJ1-5; v_gene: TRBV10-3; CDR3aa: AISESGGPKGYQPQH
j_gene: TRBJ2-7; v_gene: TRBV5-3; CDR3aa: ARSFPGRAREEQY
j_gene: TRBJ1-1; v_gene: TRBV5-1; CDR3aa: ASTLTGETEAF
j_gene: TRBJ1-3; v_gene: TRBV30; CDR3aa: AWSFRSGFSGNTIY
j_gene: .; v_gene: TRBV6-5; CDR3aa: ASRKGLAVLYEQY
j_gene: TRBJ1-2; v_gene: TRBV5-1; CDR3aa: ASSFGQGGYGYT
j_gene: TRBJ1-1; v_gene: TRBV11-3; CDR3aa: ASSFDKNEAF
j_gene: TRBJ2-7; v_gene: TRBV28; CDR3aa: ASGTQGSSYEQY
j_gene: TRBJ2-5; v_gene: TRBV10-3; CDR3aa: AISLSGSEETQY
j_gene: TRBJ2-5; v_gene: TRBV5-8; CDR3aa: ASSLNRGSGETQY
j_gene: TRBJ2-2; v_gene: TRBV2; CDR3aa: ASSSDRGELF
j_gene: TRBJ1-2; v_gene: TRBV6-5; CDR3aa: ASSLRGDGYT
j_gene: TRBJ2-1; v_gene: TRBV19; CDR3aa: ASRAGNNNEQF
j_gene: TRBJ2-1; v_gene: TRBV4-1; CDR3aa: ASSQVIRQPSSYNEQF
j_gene: TRBJ2-1; v_gene: TRBV7-9; CDR3aa: ASSLFAGNNEQF
j_gene: TRBJ2-1; v_gene: TRBV19; CDR3aa: ASKLAGGLQYNEQF
j_gene: TRBJ1-1; v_gene: TRBV11-3; CDR3aa: ASSPHQGNTEAF
j_gene: TRBJ2-7; v_gene: TRBV2; CDR3aa: ASSQGLAGVLQQY
j_gene: TRBJ2-7; v_gene: TRBV5-6; CDR3aa: ASSGGFYEQY
j_gene: TRBJ2-2; v_gene: TRBV7-3; CDR3aa: ASSSATGELF
j_gene: TRBJ2-2; v_gene: TRBV7-9; CDR3aa: ASTGLAGGVGTGELF
j_gene: TRBJ2-1; v_gene: TRBV11-2; CDR3aa: ASSLELTDPRQF
j_gene: TRBJ2-3; v_gene: TRBV30; CDR3aa: AWGGGAGVDTQY
j_gene: TRBJ2-1; v_gene: TRBV7-3; CDR3aa: ASSRSGTEYNEQF
j_gene: TRBJ2-1; v_gene: TRBV7-2; CDR3aa: ASSLRRSGEQF
j_gene: TRBJ2-3; v_gene: TRBV2; CDR3aa: ASSEGVGTDTQY
j_gene: TRBJ2-5; v_gene: TRBV5-6; CDR3aa: ASSFRSWGQETQY
j_gene: TRBJ1-2; v_gene: TRBV28; CDR3aa: ASSSTAPSGLGYGYT
j_gene: TRBJ2-5; v_gene: TRBV2; CDR3aa: ASGPLAGVIGTQY
j_gene: TRBJ1-3; v_gene: TRBV25-1; CDR3aa: ASSFQESTIY
j_gene: TRBJ1-3; v_gene: TRBV9; CDR3aa: ASSQRWDRVLVGLRQNTIY
j_gene: TRBJ2-7; v_gene: TRBV7-9; CDR3aa: ASSLYRDRVYEQY